The source of this T cell receptor beta chain is a study of vaccination effects on CD4 cells after COVID-19. Only one count was recorded for this clone. Its specificity is not known. Prior to sequencing, the ViraFEST assay stimulated PBMC with viral peptide pools, which expanded the antigen-specific CD4+ T cells. Cells that had been cultured for 10 days were the source of isolated CD4+ T cells. Vaccinated recipients, who were negative for nucleocapsid antibodies, had no history of SARS-CoV-2 infection. PBMC were cultured at under 2.5 million per well with around 10 IU/ml IL-2 and approximately 10 ug/ml peptides. On day 3 and again on day 7, half the medium was replaced with IL-2 medium. The CDR3 sequence is 13 residues long. CDR1 is SGHTA, CDR2 FQGNSA, per germline. V lost 6 bases and J 6 bases, leaving 14 bases between the germline ends. The method was immunoSEQ multiplex PCR; TCRdb's version includes in-frame clones alone and lacks a portion of them. This table holds fewer than 70,000 clones, roughly 80% found once.

The sequence was collected from a human donor who received a COVID-19 vaccine. This chain joins TRBV7-2 and TRBJ1-2; D remains ambiguous. Sequenced here: CD4+ T cells from PBMCs cultured with SARS-CoV-2 spike peptides, sampled before COVID-19 vaccination. The CDR3 spells CASSFFSKDGYTF. DNA of the CDR3: TGTGCCAGCAGTTTCTTCTCTAAGGATGGCTACACCTTC.